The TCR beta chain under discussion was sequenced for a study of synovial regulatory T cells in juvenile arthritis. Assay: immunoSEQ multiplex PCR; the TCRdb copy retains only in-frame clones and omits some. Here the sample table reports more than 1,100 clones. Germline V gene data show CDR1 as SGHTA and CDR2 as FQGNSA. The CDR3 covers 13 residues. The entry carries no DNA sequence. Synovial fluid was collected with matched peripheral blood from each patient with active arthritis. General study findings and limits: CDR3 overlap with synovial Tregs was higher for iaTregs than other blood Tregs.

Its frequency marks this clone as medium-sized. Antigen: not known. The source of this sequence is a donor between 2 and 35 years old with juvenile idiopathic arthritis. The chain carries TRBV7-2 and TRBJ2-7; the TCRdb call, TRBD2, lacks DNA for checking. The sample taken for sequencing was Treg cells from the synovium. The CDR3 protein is CASSLVEGYEQYF.